This T cell receptor (beta chain) was sequenced in a study of cytomegalovirus exposure and HLA in healthy donors. Vbeta (60) and Jbeta (13) primers were used in the PCR. Profiling relied on immunoSEQ multiplex PCR, and the TCRdb table lists in-frame clones only, not all of them. In the table there are around 50,000 clones, about two thirds of which are singletons. The TCR comes from a woman aged 50 to 60 in good health and CMV-seropositive. Specimen: PBMCs.

As DNA, the CDR3 is TGTGCCAGTAGTGGAAGGAGCACCCATGAGCAGTTCTTC. Translating gives CASSGRSTHEQFF. The V and J genes are TRBV19 and TRBJ2-1, with D hard to call. CDR1 LNHDA and CDR2 SQIVND come from the germline V gene (reference sequence). Between the trimmed V and J ends, which lost 5 bases and 8 bases, there was a span of 13 bases. The CDR3 runs 13 residues.